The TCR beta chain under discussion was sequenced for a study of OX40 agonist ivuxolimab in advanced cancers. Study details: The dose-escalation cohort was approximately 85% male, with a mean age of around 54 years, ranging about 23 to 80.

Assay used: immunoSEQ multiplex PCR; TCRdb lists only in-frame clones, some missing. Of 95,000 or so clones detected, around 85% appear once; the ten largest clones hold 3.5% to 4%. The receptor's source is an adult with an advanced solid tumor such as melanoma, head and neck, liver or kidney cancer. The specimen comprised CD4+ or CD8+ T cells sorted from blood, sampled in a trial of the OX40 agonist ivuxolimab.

The CDR3 region has the DNA TGTGCCAGCAGCCCGTTCCCCAGGGGGCGCACTGAAGCTTTCTTT. Residues: CASSPFPRGRTEAFF. V and J are TRBV7-2 and TRBJ1-1; the match to TRBD1 covers 8 bases. In germline, CDR1 is SGHTA, CDR2 FQGNSA. The length of the CDR3 is 15 residues. V was pared by 5 bases and J by 4 bases, with 9 bases of the junction left unmatched.